These 21 T cell receptor beta chains came from one sample sequenced in a study of identical twins. One entry per CDR3 protein, called by TCRdb with MiXCR from the 5' RACE reads. The sample lists 310,000 or so distinct CDR3 sequences, roughly 8.6% seen once, with around 2.1% in the top ten. These data also formed part of another study, on yellow fever vaccine responses in identical twins.

What was sequenced was memory (CD45RO+) T cells sorted from blood. These receptors were obtained from a woman aged 18 to 35 in good health.

The chain employs TRBV12-3 or TRBV12-4 and TRBJ1-2; D remains unclear. The CDR3 has 10 amino acids. V was clipped by 9 bases and J by 8 bases, with 10 bases between them. The CDR3 here is CASGINGYTF. Here the CDR3 DNA reads TGTGCCAGTGGGATCAACGGCTACACCTTC.

This clonotype was seen repeatedly, ten times or more. This chain uses TRBV9 with TRBJ2-5; 9 nucleotides agree with TRBD2. V lost 0 bases to trimming and J lost 1 base; unmatched junction nucleotides: 1. The CDR3 spans 15 residues. Germline V gene lookup returns CDR1 SGDLS and CDR2 YYNGEE. CDR3 DNA sequence: TGTGCCAGCAGCGTAGTAGCGGGGGCCCAAGAGACCCAGTACTTC. Translation: CASSVVAGAQETQYF.

This clonotype was seen ten or more times. The chain employs TRBV7-3 and TRBJ2-3; D possibly uses TRBD1 or TRBD2 (5 bases each). The length of the CDR3 is 16 residues. V lost 2 bases and J lost 0, with 12 bases in between. CDR1 and CDR2 from the germline V gene are SGHTA and FQGTGA. The CDR3 DNA reads TGTGCCAGCAGCTTATTCGGGGCGGGCAGCACAGATACGCAGTATTTT. It translates to CASSLFGAGSTDTQYF.

This clonotype was counted a few times. The J gene is TRBJ1-2, the V gene TRBV28; D is ambiguous. CDR3 size: 14 residues. Trimming cost V 3 bases and J 10 bases, with 18 bases left between them. The germline gives CDR1 MDHEN, CDR2 SYDVKM. In nucleotides, the CDR3 is TGTGCCAGCAGTTTTTATGCAGGTCCGCGAGACTACACCTTC. This sequence encodes CASSFYAGPRDYTF.

This clonotype showed up just a few times. The rearrangement uses TRBV21-1 and TRBJ2-2; no check of the table's D call, TRBD2, against the DNA was made. TRBV21-1 is flagged as a pseudogene. The CDR3 extends over 21 amino acids. Written as DNA, the CDR3 is TGTGCCAGCAGCCCGAGAGGGACTAGCGGGGGGGGATTCGAAAACACCGGGGAGCTGTTTTTT. Translation gives CASSPRGTSGGGFENTGELFF.

This clonotype was detected only a few times. The V and J genes are TRBV4-1 and TRBJ2-5; D perhaps matches TRBD1 (6 bases). Germline V gene sequence: CDR1 MGHRA, CDR2 YSYEKL. Trimming stripped 4 bases from V and 3 bases from J, with 15 bases between. The CDR3 spans 15 residues. The DNA of the CDR3 is TGCGCCAGCAGCCCATACGGACAGATAAAAGAGACCCAGTACTTC. Its protein product is CASSPYGQIKETQYF.

V is TRBV20-1 and J is TRBJ1-1, with D possibly TRBD1 on 5 matching bases. Germline-derived CDR1 and CDR2 are DFQATT and SNEGSKA (reference sequence). Trimming cost V 2 bases and J 4 bases, with 8 bases left between them. This CDR3 comprises 12 residues. Here the CDR3 reads CSARQGATEAFF. The CDR3 region has the DNA TGCAGTGCTAGACAGGGTGCCACTGAAGCTTTCTTT.

The chain combines TRBV12-3 or TRBV12-4 with TRBJ1-1; 8 bases are a match to TRBD1. The CDR3 consists of 14 residues. V was clipped by 8 bases and J by 4 bases; unmatched bases: 9. The CDR3 region has the DNA TGTGCCAGCTCCGCACAGGGGGTTAGCACTGAAGCTTTCTTT. This gives the protein CASSAQGVSTEAFF.

V is TRBV3-1 and J is TRBJ1-2; D might be TRBD1 (6 bases). Trimming cost V 1 base and J 4 bases, with 13 bases left between them. The CDR3 contains 15 residues. The germline V gene has CDR1 LGHDT and CDR2 YNNKEL (reference sequence). Here the CDR3 DNA reads TGTGCCAGCAGCCAAGTCGCAGGGGAGGGCTATGGCTACACCTTC. It specifies CASSQVAGEGYGYTF.

This clonotype was seen at least ten times. The chain is built from TRBV5-1 and TRBJ2-1; 7 bases fit TRBD2. The trim removed 0 bases at V and 2 bases at J, leaving 2 bases unmatched. The CDR3 spans 15 residues. Looked up from germline, CDR1 is SGHRS and CDR2 is YFSETQ. DNA of the CDR3: TGCGCCAGCAGCTTGGGAGCGGGAACCTACAATGAGCAGTTCTTC. Protein product: CASSLGAGTYNEQFF.

V gene TRBV2 combines with J gene TRBJ2-1; the match to TRBD2 covers 7 bases. CDR1 and CDR2 (germline): SNHLY, FYNNEI. This CDR3 region has 17 residues. V shed 7 bases, J shed 0 bases, and the junction held 12 bases outside the gene matches. Written as DNA, the CDR3 is TGTGCCAGCATTCTACTCTTAGCGGGCCCCTCCTACAATGAGCAGTTCTTC. It translates to CASILLLAGPSYNEQFF.

This clonotype was picked up a small number of times. The chain couples TRBV7-2 to TRBJ2-5; no definite D call. The CDR3 is 13 amino acids. V was trimmed by 5 bases and J by 2 bases, leaving 9 bases between them. Germline CDR1 is SGHTA and CDR2 is FQGNSA. The CDR3, as DNA: TGTGCCAGCAGCCCGAGCACTCAAGAGACCCAGTACTTC. Translating gives CASSPSTQETQYF.

Many counts were recorded for this clonotype. This chain uses TRBV4-1 with TRBJ2-3; 13 bases align to TRBD2. Looked up from germline, CDR1 is MGHRA and CDR2 is YSYEKL. CDR3 length: 15 residues. V was pared by 4 bases and J by 5 bases, with 3 bases of the junction left unmatched. CDR3 in amino acids: CASSRRLAGGDTQYF. Here the CDR3 DNA reads TGCGCCAGCAGCCGAAGACTAGCGGGGGGAGATACGCAGTATTTT.

At least ten counts were recorded for this clonotype. The chain links TRBV5-1 to TRBJ2-1; D may correspond to TRBD1 or TRBD2 (5 bases each). The germline V and J ends were trimmed by 4 bases and 8 bases, with 16 bases remaining between them. In germline, CDR1 is SGHRS, CDR2 YFSETQ. The CDR3 covers 14 residues. The CDR3: CASSQRDLGDEQFF. As DNA, the CDR3 is TGCGCCAGCAGCCAAAGGGACCTGGGCGATGAGCAGTTCTTC.

This clonotype has just a few counts. The CDR3 protein is CASSYSSFKGTEAFF. The DNA of the CDR3 is TGTGCCAGCAGTTACTCGAGTTTTAAGGGGACTGAAGCTTTCTTT. The chain has TRBV6-5 and TRBJ1-1; a possible D gene is TRBD1 (5 bases). The CDR3 runs to 15 residues. V lost 0 bases to trimming and J lost 5 bases, with 13 bases between them. The germline V gene has CDR1 MNHEY and CDR2 SVGAGI.

The rearrangement links TRBV18 to TRBJ1-1, with a weak D call TRBD1 (6 bases). This CDR3 comprises 11 residues. Germline assignment: CDR1 KGHSH and CDR2 LQKENI. V lost 9 bases and J lost 6, with 11 bases in between. CDR3 protein: CASRGGAEAFF. The CDR3 DNA is TGTGCCAGTCGGGGGGGCGCTGAAGCTTTCTTT. The complete variable domain, with remaining parts taken from reference TRBV18 and TRBJ1-1, reads NAGVMQNPRHLVRRRGQEARLRCSPMKGHSHVYWYRQLPEEGLKFMVYLQKENIIDESGMPKERFSAEFPKEGPSILRIQQVVRGDSAAYFCASRGGAEAFFGQGTRLTVV.

V is TRBV6-4 and J is TRBJ2-1; D is possibly TRBD1 (6 bases). The CDR3 is made up of 13 amino acids. CDR1 and CDR2 (germline): MRHNA, SNTAGT. V lost 2 bases, J lost 6 bases, and 8 bases lay in between. In nucleotides, the CDR3 is TGTGCCAGCAGTGACGAAGGGGGCAATGAGCAGTTCTTC. It yields the protein CASSDEGGNEQFF.

This clonotype was recorded at least ten times. The chain couples TRBV29-1 to TRBJ2-3; 9 nucleotides align to TRBD1. The CDR3 extends over 14 amino acids. Germline trimming cut 7 bases from V and 2 bases from J; bases unmatched to any gene: 7. The germline CDR1 and CDR2 sequences are SQVTM and ANQGSEA. DNA for the CDR3: TGCAGCGCCATCCGGACAGGGGCCACAGATACGCAGTATTTT. Amino acids: CSAIRTGATDTQYF.

The chain employs TRBV5-1 and TRBJ2-1, with TRBD2 matching over 14 bases. V shed 4 bases, J shed 8 bases, and the junction held 5 bases outside the gene matches. Looked up from germline, CDR1 is SGHRS and CDR2 is YFSETQ. This CDR3 has 15 amino acids. This chain's CDR3 is CASSGGTSGRYEQFF. The CDR3 DNA follows: TGCGCCAGCAGCGGAGGGACTAGCGGGAGATATGAGCAGTTCTTC.

This clonotype was observed a few times. The rearrangement joins TRBV18 to TRBJ2-2; no definite D call. The germline V gene has CDR1 KGHSH and CDR2 LQKENI. This CDR3 has 15 residues. Trimming took off 6 bases at V and 5 bases at J, with 16 bases between the two ends. CDR3 in amino acids: CASSPQRHGTGELFF. The CDR3 nucleotides read TGTGCCAGCTCGCCCCAGCGCCACGGGACCGGGGAGCTGTTTTTT.

At least ten counts were recorded for this clonotype. Written as DNA, the CDR3 is TGTGCCATCAGTGAACAGCGGGAGTACAATGAGCAGTTCTTC. Residues: CAISEQREYNEQFF. This chain joins TRBV10-3 and TRBJ2-1, with 8 bases aligning to TRBD2. CDR3 length equals 14 residues. Germline V gene data show CDR1 as ENHRY and CDR2 as SYGVKD. V was pared by 3 bases and J by 4 bases, with 2 bases of the junction left unmatched.